This T cell receptor (beta chain) was profiled in a study of cytomegalovirus exposure and HLA in healthy donors. This CDR3 is 14 amino acids long. CDR1 and CDR2 from the germline V gene are SGHTA and FQGNSA. The V and J ends lost 2 bases and 6 bases respectively, with 11 bases between them. The PCR used 60 Vbeta and 13 Jbeta primers. Libraries were prepared by immunoSEQ multiplex PCR; TCRdb keeps only in-frame clonotypes and omits some of them. This sample yields about 85,000 clones, of which approximately 80% are seen a single time; 20% to 25% belongs to the top ten. The chain has TRBV7-2 and TRBJ2-1; no clear D. Sample: PBMCs. The TCR sequence derives from a woman in her 50s in good health and CMV-seropositive. CDR3: CASSLFPVSNEQFF. The DNA of the CDR3 is TGTGCCAGCAGCTTATTCCCGGTGAGCAATGAGCAGTTCTTC.